This note documents a single TCR beta chain sequence. The antigen is not known. From germline, CDR1 is SGHVS and CDR2 FQNEAQ. The V end lost 2 bases, the J end lost 3 bases, and 8 bases lay between the germline ends. The CDR3 sequence is 15 residues long. These data come from a study of a mutant IDH1 vaccine in newly diagnosed glioma. Sample time point: baseline, week 1 (first vaccination visit). Sample treatment: pre-vaccination baseline after standard-of-care therapy. Some clones are missing from TCRdb's copy, which holds only in-frame ones; the method was immunoSEQ multiplex PCR. The data show about 59,000 clones, more than 85% seen once. Points from the study as a whole: Top peripheral T cell clonotype shifts appeared unrelated to pseudoprogression.

The sequencing used PBMCs, collected from a glioma patient treated with radiotherapy, temozolomide or both. The genes are TRBV7-8 and TRBJ1-6; D is undetermined. The receptor's source is a man aged 50 or older with glioma. In nucleotides, the CDR3 is TGTGCCAGCAGCTTAAGTCTGAGCTATAATTCACCCCTCCACTTT. This codes for CASSLSLSYNSPLHF.